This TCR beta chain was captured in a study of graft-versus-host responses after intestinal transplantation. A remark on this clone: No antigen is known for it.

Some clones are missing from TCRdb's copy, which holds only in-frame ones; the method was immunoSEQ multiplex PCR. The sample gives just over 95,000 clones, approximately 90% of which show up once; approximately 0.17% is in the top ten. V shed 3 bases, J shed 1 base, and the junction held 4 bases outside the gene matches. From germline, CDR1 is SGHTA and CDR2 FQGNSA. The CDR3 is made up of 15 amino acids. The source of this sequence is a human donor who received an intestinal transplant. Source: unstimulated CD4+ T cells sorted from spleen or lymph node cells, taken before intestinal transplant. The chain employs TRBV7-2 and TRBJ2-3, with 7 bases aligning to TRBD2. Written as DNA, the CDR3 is TGTGCCAGCAGCTTGTCCAGCGGGGGCACAGATACGCAGTATTTT. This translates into CASSLSSGGTDTQYF.